This T cell receptor beta chain was documented in a study of OX40 agonist ivuxolimab in advanced cancers. Study information: Partial responses were achieved by three patients: one hepatocellular carcinoma, two cutaneous melanoma.

V gave up 4 bases and J gave up 2 bases, with 17 bases separating them. The CDR3 sequence is 16 residues long. Per the germline V gene, CDR1 is SGDLS and CDR2 is YYNGEE. Here immunoSEQ multiplex PCR was the method, and the copy in TCRdb shows in-frame clones only, minus some. This sample carries approximately 68,000 clones, roughly 90% of them seen once, and the ten largest clones take around 1.1%. The chain carries TRBV9 and TRBJ2-3; D not certain. The sequencing used CD4+ or CD8+ T cells sorted from blood, collected in a trial of the OX40 agonist ivuxolimab. This TCR was sampled from an adult with an advanced solid tumor such as melanoma, head and neck, liver or kidney cancer. This CDR3 is CASSPDIGRTTDTQYF. CDR3 coding DNA: TGTGCCAGCAGCCCAGACATAGGACGAACCACAGATACGCAGTATTTT.